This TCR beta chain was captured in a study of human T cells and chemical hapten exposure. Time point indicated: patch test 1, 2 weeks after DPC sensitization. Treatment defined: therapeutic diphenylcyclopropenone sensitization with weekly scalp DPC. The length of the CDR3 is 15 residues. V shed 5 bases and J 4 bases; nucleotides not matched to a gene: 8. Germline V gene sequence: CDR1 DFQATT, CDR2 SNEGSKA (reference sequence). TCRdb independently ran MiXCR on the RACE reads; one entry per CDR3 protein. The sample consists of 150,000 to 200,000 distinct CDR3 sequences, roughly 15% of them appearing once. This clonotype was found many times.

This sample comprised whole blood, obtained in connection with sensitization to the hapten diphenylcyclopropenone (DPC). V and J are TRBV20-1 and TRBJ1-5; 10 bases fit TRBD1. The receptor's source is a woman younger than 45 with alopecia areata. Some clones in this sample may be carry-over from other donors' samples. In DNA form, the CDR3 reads TGCAGTGCTGAAGACCCGGGACAGGGGAATCAGCCCCAGCATTTT. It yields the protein CSAEDPGQGNQPQHF.